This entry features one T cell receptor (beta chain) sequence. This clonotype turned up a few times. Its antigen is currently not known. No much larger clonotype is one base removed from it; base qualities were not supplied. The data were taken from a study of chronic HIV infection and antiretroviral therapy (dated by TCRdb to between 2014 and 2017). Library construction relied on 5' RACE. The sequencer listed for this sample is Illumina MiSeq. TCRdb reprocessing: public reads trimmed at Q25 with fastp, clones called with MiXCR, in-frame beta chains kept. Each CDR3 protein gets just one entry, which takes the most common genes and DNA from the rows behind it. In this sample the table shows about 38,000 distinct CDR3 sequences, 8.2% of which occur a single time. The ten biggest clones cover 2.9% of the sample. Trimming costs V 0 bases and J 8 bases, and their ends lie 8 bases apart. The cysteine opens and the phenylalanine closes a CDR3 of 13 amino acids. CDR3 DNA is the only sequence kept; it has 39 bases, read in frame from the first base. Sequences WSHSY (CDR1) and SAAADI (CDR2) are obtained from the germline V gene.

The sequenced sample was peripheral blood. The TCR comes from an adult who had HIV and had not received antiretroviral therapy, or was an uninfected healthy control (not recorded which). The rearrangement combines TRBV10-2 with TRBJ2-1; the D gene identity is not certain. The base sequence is TGCGCCAGCAGTGAGTCAGGTTGGGATGAGCAGTTCTTC. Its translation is CASSESGWDEQFF.